Listed here are 3 T cell receptor beta chains from one sample, sequenced in a study of blood T cell repertoires in COVID-19. Assay: immunoSEQ multiplex PCR; the TCRdb copy retains only in-frame clones and omits some. The sample comprises 250,000 to 350,000 clones, roughly 88% of which are singletons, and 4% rests with the top ten. Sequencing used peripheral blood. The source is a woman aged 45-65 years with active or convalescent COVID-19.

This clone was counted once. This sequence joins TRBV6-5 and TRBJ1-2; D call uncertain. The germline V and J ends were trimmed by 6 bases and 7 bases, with 18 bases remaining between them. This CDR3 has 14 residues. Looked up from germline, CDR1 is MNHEY and CDR2 is SVGAGI. The CDR3 bases are TGTGCCAGCAGCCGCGGGAGAGCGATGGGTGGCTACACCTTC. Protein sequence: CASSRGRAMGGYTF.

The CDR3 coding sequence is TGTGCCAGCAGCTTGGCCGGGGGGGAATATGGCTACACCTTC. Translation gives CASSLAGGEYGYTF. The V and J genes are TRBV7-9 and TRBJ1-2; weak D call: TRBD1 (5 bases). The CDR3 is 14 residues long. Trimming took 3 bases from V and 5 from J, leaving 13 bases between them. Germline CDR1 and CDR2: SEHNR and FQNEAQ (reference sequence).

The chain joins TRBV28 to TRBJ1-6; D might be TRBD1 (6 bases). Between the trimmed V and J ends, which lost 6 bases and 7 bases, there was a span of 16 bases. CDR1 is MDHEN, CDR2 SYDVKM, per germline. This CDR3 spans 15 amino acids. CDR3 residues: CASSRGGGGNSPLHF. Here the CDR3 DNA reads TGTGCCAGCAGCCGCGGAGGGGGGGGCAATTCACCCCTCCACTTT.